This T cell receptor (beta chain) appears in the sequencing data of a study of T-cell memory formation after mild COVID-19. TCRdb fed the 5' RACE reads into MiXCR, producing one record per CDR3 protein. The sample yields some 190,000 distinct CDR3 sequences, around 17% seen once. This CDR3 is 13 amino acids long. V shed 3 bases and J shed 8 bases, with 12 bases lying between them. Germline V gene lookup returns CDR1 KGHDR and CDR2 SFDVKD. The sequence was obtained from an adult woman who had mild COVID-19 (a few samples of this study predate the infection). Cell type and time point are not known. The rearrangement uses TRBV24-1 and TRBJ1-1; no definite D call. The source material was PBMCs or a T cell subset sorted from them (not recorded which). The CDR3, as DNA: TGTGCCACCAGTGATACTGGACGGGAGGAAGCTTTCTTT. This codes for CATSDTGREEAFF.